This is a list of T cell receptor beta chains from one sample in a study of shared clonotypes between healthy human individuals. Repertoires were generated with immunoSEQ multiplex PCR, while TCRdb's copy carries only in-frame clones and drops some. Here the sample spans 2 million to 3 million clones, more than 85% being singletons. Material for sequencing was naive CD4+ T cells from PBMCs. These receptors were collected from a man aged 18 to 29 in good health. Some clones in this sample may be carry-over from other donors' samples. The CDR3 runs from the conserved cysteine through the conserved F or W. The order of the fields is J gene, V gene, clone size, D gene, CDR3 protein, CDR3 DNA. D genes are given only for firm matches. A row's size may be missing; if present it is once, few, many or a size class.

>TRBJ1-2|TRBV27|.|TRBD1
CASSRRDRDGYTF
TGTGCCAGCAGTCGCCGGGACAGGGATGGCTACACCTTC
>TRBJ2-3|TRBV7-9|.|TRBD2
CASSSGGRGDTQYF
TGTGCCAGCAGTTCGGGGGGGAGAGGAGATACGCAGTATTTT
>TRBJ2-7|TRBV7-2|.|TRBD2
CASSISGTYEQYF
TGTGCCAGCAGCATAAGCGGGACCTACGAGCAGTACTTC
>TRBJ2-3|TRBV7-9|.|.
CASSPSGTDTQYF
TGTGCCAGCAGTCCTAGTGGCACAGATACGCAGTATTTT
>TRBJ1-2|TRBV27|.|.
CASSLQIGGGYTF
TGTGCCAGCAGTTTACAGATTGGGGGAGGCTACACCTTC
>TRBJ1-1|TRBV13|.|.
CASSLTRNTEAFF
TGTGCCAGCAGCTTAACCAGGAACACTGAAGCTTTCTTT
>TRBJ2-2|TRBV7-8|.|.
CASSLELGLTLTGELFF
TGTGCCAGCAGCTTAGAGTTAGGACTAACCCTTACCGGGGAGCTGTTTTTT
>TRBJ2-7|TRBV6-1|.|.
CASSWGSYEQYF
TGTGCCAGCAGTTGGGGCTCCTACGAGCAGTACTTC
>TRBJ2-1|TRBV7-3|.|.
CASSPGGTTYNEQFF
TGTGCCAGCAGCCCCGGTGGGACGACCTACAATGAGCAGTTCTTC
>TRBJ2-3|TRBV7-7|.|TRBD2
CASSPLPGRSTDTQYF
TGTGCCAGCAGCCCGCTCCCCGGGAGGTCTACAGATACGCAGTATTTT
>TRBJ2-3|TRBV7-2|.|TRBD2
CASSRLAGGGTDTQYF
TGTGCCAGCAGCCGACTAGCGGGAGGAGGCACAGATACGCAGTATTTT
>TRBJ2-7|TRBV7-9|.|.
CASSLGTAVYEQYF
TGTGCCAGCAGTTTGGGGACGGCGGTCTACGAGCAGTACTTC
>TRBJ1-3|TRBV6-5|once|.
CASQRTAGNTIYF
TGTGCCAGCCAGCGGACTGCTGGAAACACCATATATTTT
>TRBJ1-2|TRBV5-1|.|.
CASSPGVTNYGYTF
TGCGCCAGCAGCCCAGGCGTTACTAACTATGGCTACACCTTC
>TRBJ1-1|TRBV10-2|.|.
CASSPQGYTEAFF
TGCGCCAGCAGCCCCCAGGGGTACACTGAAGCTTTCTTT
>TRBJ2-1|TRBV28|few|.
CASRQYNEQFF
TGTGCCAGCAGGCAGTACAATGAGCAGTTCTTC
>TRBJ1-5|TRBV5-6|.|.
CASSLAMFQPQHF
TGTGCCAGCAGCTTGGCCATGTTTCAGCCCCAGCATTTT